The 8 T cell receptor beta chains presented below share a single source sample, sequenced in a study of T cell repertoires and HLA-DP antigens (dated by TCRdb to the late 2010s). These receptors lack a known antigen. Library prep was done by the immunoSEQ multiplex PCR assay. The table was pulled from immuneACCESS by TCRdb, which kept in-frame rearrangements only. Such tables lose some clones; where checked, under half of the loss comes from unresolved V genes, and the rest has no known cause. In this sample the table shows some 120,000 clones, around 92% of which occur a single time. The ten largest account for about 0.25% of the sample. The sequencing sample was made of CD4+ T cells from PBMCs. All receptors derive from a woman younger than 35 in good health and CMV-seronegative.

The chain couples TRBV7-9 to TRBJ2-5; 11 nucleotides agree with TRBD1. Germline lookup yields CDR1 SEHNR and CDR2 FQNEAQ (reference sequence). This CDR3 has 15 amino acids. J was trimmed by 2 bases and V by 5 bases; bases with no gene match: 4. The CDR3 loop is CASSNRDRGQETQYF. The CDR3 DNA reads as TGTGCCAGCAGCAACCGGGACAGGGGGCAAGAGACCCAGTACTTC.

The genes are TRBV7-2 and TRBJ2-2; D possibly corresponds to TRBD1 (5 bases). This CDR3 has 14 residues. The germline V gene has CDR1 SGHTA and CDR2 FQGNSA. V gave up 1 base and J gave up 4 bases, with 7 bases separating them. DNA for the CDR3: TGTGCCAGCAGCTTAGTGGGGCTCACCGGGGAGCTGTTTTTT. Translating it yields CASSLVGLTGELFF.

The chain recombines TRBV6-5 with TRBJ2-6; no clear D gene. The CDR3 runs 15 residues. The germline V gene has CDR1 MNHEY and CDR2 SVGAGI. Trimming pared 2 bases from V and 0 bases from J, leaving 5 bases between. CDR3 region: CASSYDFSGANVLTF. The CDR3 nucleotides are TGTGCCAGCAGTTACGACTTCTCTGGGGCCAACGTCCTGACTTTC.

The chain recombines TRBV7-9 with TRBJ2-3, with D hard to call. CDR3 length: 15 amino acids. V shed 6 bases and J shed 0 bases, with 13 bases lying between them. Germline V gene data show CDR1 as SEHNR and CDR2 as FQNEAQ (reference sequence). CDR3 nucleotide sequence: TGTGCCAGCAGGATTTGGGCTTCTAGCACAGATACGCAGTATTTT. It translates to CASRIWASSTDTQYF.

The chain uses TRBV5-1 and TRBJ1-3; TRBD1 matches 9 bases. Germline trimming cut 3 bases from V and 0 bases from J; bases unmatched to any gene: 7. Per the germline V gene, CDR1 is SGHRS and CDR2 is YFSETQ. The CDR3 is 17 residues long. DNA for the CDR3: TGCGCCAGCAGCTCCTGGACAGGGGTGACCTCTGGAAACACCATATATTTT. This codes for CASSSWTGVTSGNTIYF. Combining the CDR3 with reference TRBV5-1 and TRBJ1-3 gives the whole variable domain KAGVTQTPRYLIKTRGQQVTLSCSPISGHRSVSWYQQTPGQGLQFLFEYFSETQRNKGNFPGRFSGRQFSNSRSEMNVSTLELGDSALYLCASSSWTGVTSGNTIYFGEGSWLTVV.

This clone was seen once. The genes are TRBV7-2 and TRBJ2-7, with no clear D. V shed 2 bases and J shed 12 bases, with 14 bases lying between them. The CDR3 loop spans 12 amino acids. CDR1 and CDR2 (germline): SGHTA, FQGNSA. CDR3: CASSLKETLTYV. The CDR3 DNA sequence: TGTGCCAGCAGCTTAAAAGAAACGTTAACGTACGTC.

V is TRBV7-2 and J is TRBJ1-2, with D unclear. With 5 bases removed from V and 5 bases from J, the gap between germline ends came to 9 bases. There are 12 residues in the CDR3. Germline loops: CDR1 SGHTA, CDR2 FQGNSA. CDR3 in amino acids: CASSIATYGYTF. The CDR3 DNA reads TGTGCCAGCAGCATCGCGACGTATGGCTACACCTTC.

The V gene is TRBV9, the J gene TRBJ2-7, with D possibly called TRBD1 or TRBD2 (6 bases each). The length of the CDR3 is 15 residues. V dropped 0 bases and J dropped 2 bases, with 12 bases sitting between them. Germline CDR1 is SGDLS and CDR2 is YYNGEE. The CDR3 region has the DNA TGTGCCAGCAGCGTAGAGGGGGGCGCCCCCTACGAGCAGTACTTC. Its protein is CASSVEGGAPYEQYF.